This T cell receptor beta chain was found in a study of blood T cells in healthy people across ages. Study at large: Per every two T cells, about one barcoded beta molecule was captured by template switching.

A sample-barcoded 5' primer and a J-beta primer mix were used in a second PCR of roughly 6 to 11 cycles. TCRdb independently ran MiXCR on the 5' RACE reads; one entry per CDR3 protein. The sample has fewer than 1 million distinct CDR3 sequences; 40% to 50% are singletons. Study results and caveats: With donor CMV status unknown, expanded clonotype changes were possibly confounded.

Regarding this clonotype: Its antigen is currently unknown.

V shed 6 bases and J 6 bases; nucleotides not matched to a gene: 5. Germline V gene lookup returns CDR1 MNHEY and CDR2 SMNVEV (reference sequence). CDR3 length: 12 amino acids. What was sequenced was blood. This TCR was sampled from a man in his 60s in good health. The chain combines TRBV27 with TRBJ2-7; TRBD2 matches 7 bases. CDR3 nucleotide sequence: TGTGCCAGCAGCGGACTAGGGCTCGAGCAGTACTTC. Amino acids: CASSGLGLEQYF.